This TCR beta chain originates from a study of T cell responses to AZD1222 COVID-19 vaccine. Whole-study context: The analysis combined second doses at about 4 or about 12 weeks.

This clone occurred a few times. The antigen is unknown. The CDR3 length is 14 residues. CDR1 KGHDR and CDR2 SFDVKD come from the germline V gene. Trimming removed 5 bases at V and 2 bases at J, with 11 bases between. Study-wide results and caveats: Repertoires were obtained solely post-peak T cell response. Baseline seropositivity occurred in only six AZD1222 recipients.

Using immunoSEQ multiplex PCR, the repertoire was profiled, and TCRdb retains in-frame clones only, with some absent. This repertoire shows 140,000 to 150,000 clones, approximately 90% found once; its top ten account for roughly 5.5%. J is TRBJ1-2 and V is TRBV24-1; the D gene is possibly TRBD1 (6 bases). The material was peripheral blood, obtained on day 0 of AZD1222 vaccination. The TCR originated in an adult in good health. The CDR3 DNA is TGTGCCACCAGTGGGGCAGGGGAAAACTATGGCTACACCTTC. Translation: CATSGAGENYGYTF.